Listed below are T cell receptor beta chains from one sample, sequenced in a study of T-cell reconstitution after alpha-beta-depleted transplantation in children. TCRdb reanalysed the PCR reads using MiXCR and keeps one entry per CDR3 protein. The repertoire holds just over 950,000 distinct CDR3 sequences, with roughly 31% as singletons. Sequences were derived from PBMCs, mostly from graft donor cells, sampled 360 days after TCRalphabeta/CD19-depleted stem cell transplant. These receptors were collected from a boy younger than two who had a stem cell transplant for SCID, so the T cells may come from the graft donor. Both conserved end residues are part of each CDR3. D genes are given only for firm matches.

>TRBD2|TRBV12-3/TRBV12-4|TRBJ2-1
CASSLGGAGHNEQFF
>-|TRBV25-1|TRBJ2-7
CASSSRVTYVPYEQYF
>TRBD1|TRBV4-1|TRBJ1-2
CASSQAPQGAPHYGYTF
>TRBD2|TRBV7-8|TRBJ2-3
CASSINIGLAGVADTQYF
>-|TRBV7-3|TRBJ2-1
CASSSQSVAGNEQFF
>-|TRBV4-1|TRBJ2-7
CASSPTEGAYEQYF
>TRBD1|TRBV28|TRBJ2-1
CASSPGGQAYNEQFF
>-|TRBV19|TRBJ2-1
CASSIEATEVSGDEQFF
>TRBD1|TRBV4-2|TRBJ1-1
CASSQGDRGTEAFF
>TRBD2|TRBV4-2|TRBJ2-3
CASSQRTSGKTDTQYF
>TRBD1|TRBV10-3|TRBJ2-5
CAISPRGTGQETQYF
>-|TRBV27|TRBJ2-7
CASSLHQTQLIEQYF
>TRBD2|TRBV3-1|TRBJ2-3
CASSPLTGGLDTQYF
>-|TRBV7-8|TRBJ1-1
CASSFSPDRINAEAFF
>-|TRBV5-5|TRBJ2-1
CASSLELWQFF
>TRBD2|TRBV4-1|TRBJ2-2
CASSQGRARGGTTGELFF
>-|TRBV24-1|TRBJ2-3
CATSDPPGTGTDTQYF
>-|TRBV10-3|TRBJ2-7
CAISERAGSSYEQYF
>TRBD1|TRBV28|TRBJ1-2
CASSFPGTGVSGGYTF
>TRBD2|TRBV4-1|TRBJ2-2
CASSHSGGAIGELFF
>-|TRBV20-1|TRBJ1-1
CSASNFGKVNTEAFF
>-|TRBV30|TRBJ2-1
CAWRTRGMNEQFF
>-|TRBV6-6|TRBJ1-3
CASRPDGGNTIYF
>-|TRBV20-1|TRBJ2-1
CSAMEGGQHEQFF
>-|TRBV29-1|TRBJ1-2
CSVEDPAGYTF
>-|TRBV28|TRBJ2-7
CASSGPIGEQYF
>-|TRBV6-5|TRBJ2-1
CASSYPPSGSSYNEQFF
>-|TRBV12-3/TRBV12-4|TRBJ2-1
CASSSSLLDEQFF
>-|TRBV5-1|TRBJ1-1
CASSLVSGPSNTEAFF
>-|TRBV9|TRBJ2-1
CASSAGGGDEQFF
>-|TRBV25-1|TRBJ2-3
CASSRGWISDTQYF
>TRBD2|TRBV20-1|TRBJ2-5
CSAGAGGTLQETQYF
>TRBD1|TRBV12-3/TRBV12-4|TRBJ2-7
CASSARDSLYF
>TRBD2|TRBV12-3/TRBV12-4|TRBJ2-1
CASSLAHSGGRVEQFF
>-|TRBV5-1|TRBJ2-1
CASSFGPVSGLHGNEQFF
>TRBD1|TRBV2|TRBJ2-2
CASRTGTTGELFF
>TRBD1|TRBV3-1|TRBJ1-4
CASRGQGNEKLFF
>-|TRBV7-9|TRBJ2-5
CASSLANIIAETQYF
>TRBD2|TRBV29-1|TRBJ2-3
CSVEGLEADTQYF
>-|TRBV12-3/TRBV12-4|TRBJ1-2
CASGWGRLNYGYTF
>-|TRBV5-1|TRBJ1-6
CASSLGWDSPLHF
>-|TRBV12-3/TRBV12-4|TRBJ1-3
CASSFRTRTYSGNTIYF
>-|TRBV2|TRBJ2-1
CASSSIAGALYNEQFF
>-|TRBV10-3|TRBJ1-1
CAISDSLYGSGDEAFF
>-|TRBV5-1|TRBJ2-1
CASTTDSDEQFF
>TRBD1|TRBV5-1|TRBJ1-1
CASSSTQGWNTEAFF